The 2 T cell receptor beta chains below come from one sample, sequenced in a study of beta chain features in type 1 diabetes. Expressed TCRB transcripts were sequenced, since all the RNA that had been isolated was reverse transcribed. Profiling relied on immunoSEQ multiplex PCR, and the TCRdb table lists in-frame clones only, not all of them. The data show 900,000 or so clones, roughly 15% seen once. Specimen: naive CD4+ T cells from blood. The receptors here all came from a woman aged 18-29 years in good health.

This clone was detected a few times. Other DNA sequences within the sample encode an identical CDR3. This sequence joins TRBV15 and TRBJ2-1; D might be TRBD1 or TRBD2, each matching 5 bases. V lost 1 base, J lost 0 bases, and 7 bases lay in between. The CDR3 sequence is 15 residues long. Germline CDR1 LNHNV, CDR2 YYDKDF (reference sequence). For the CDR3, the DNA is TGTGCCACCAGCAGAGCAGGGAGCTCCTACAATGAGCAGTTCTTC. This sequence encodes CATSRAGSSYNEQFF. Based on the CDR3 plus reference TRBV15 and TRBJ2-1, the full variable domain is DAMVIQNPRYQVTQFGKPVTLSCSQTLNHNVMYWYQQKSSQAPKLLFHYYDKDFNNEADTPDNFQSRRPNTSFCFLDIRSPGLGDTAMYLCATSRAGSSYNEQFFGPGTRLTVL.

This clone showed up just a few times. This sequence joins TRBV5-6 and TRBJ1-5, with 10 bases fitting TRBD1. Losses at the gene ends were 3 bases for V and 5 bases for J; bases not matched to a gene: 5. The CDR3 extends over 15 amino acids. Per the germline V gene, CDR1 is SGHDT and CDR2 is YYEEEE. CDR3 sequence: CASSSLGQGDQPQHF. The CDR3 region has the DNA TGTGCCAGCAGCTCCCTTGGACAGGGGGATCAGCCCCAGCATTTT.